The source of this T cell receptor (beta chain) is a study of cytomegalovirus exposure and HLA in healthy donors. Of note for this clone: The antigen remains unidentified.

General study findings and limits: Three CMV-associated chains were confirmed in vitro to be specific for CMV antigens. Indistinguishable V segments, including TRBV6-2 and TRBV6-3, were excluded. The majority of TCR sequences were rare, yet some public TCRs appeared in many donors. It was assumed in the presence/absence analyses that sequencing depth was roughly uniform across donors.

In the PCR, 60 Vbeta and 13 Jbeta primers were used. Sequenced by immunoSEQ multiplex PCR; TCRdb stores in-frame clones only, minus some. The top ten clones hold 2.5% to 3.5% of a sample with roughly 200,000 clones, roughly 70% of them seen once. In germline, CDR1 is LGHNA, CDR2 YNFKEQ. Trimming cost V 0 bases and J 5 bases; bases outside gene matches: 3. The CDR3 totals 15 residues. The chain carries TRBV4-2 and TRBJ2-1, with TRBD1 identical over 8 bases. Sequencing was carried out using PBMCs. This TCR was sampled from a male donor in good health and CMV-seronegative. The CDR3 sequence is CASSQDRQGHNEQFF. The DNA of the CDR3 is TGTGCCAGCAGCCAAGATCGACAGGGGCACAATGAGCAGTTCTTC.